The clone carrying this T cell receptor (beta chain) has ten or more counts. Relying on iRepertoire HTBI primers and Arm-PCR of CDR3 regions, the team built TCR beta libraries. TCRdb re-analysed the multiplex PCR reads in MiXCR, keeping a single row per CDR3 protein. The sample contains around 420,000 distinct CDR3 sequences, around 15% of which appear only once. The entry originates in a study of regulatory T cells in long-lasting Graves disease. Turning to the study itself: For a period under 3 months, newly diagnosed Graves' patients had taken antithyroid drugs.

Documented time point: newly diagnosed GD, antithyroid drugs for less than 3 months. TCR sequences were obtained from RNA taken from PBMCs. The V end was cut by 3 bases, the J end by 0 bases, with 11 bases between. The CDR3 has 16 residues. Germline CDR1 and CDR2: LGHNA and YSLEER. The clonotype was recovered from a female donor with Graves disease. This specimen was peripheral blood mononuclear cells (PBMCs), taken at new diagnosis, from a patient treated with antithyroid drugs. The chain couples TRBV4-3 to TRBJ2-2; TRBD1 or TRBD2 may be the D gene (5 bases each). Here the CDR3 DNA reads TGCGCCAGCAGCCACTCGGGGACGGCGAACACCGGGGAGCTGTTTTTT. Amino acids: CASSHSGTANTGELFF.